This T cell receptor (beta chain) was sequenced for a study of shared clonotypes between healthy human individuals. The method was immunoSEQ multiplex PCR; TCRdb's version includes in-frame clones alone and lacks a portion of them. The repertoire holds approximately 330,000 clones, with less than 75% as singletons. Trimming left V 7 bases short and J 7 bases short, with 19 bases between. Germline-derived CDR1 and CDR2 are SNHLY and FYNNEI. The CDR3 length is 14 residues. V and J are TRBV2 and TRBJ1-2; D is possibly TRBD1 (5 bases). The clonotype was recovered from a man aged 25-45 years in good health. The sample comprised memory CD4+ T cells sorted from blood. Documented subset: CD45RA-negative fraction. DNA of the CDR3: TGTGCCAGCACTCTCGGGAGGGGTCGGTCTGGCTACACCTTC. It codes for CASTLGRGRSGYTF.